This T cell receptor (beta chain) is drawn from a study of siplizumab effects on memory and regulatory T cells. Only in-frame clones appear in the TCRdb table, and some are missing; sequencing was by immunoSEQ multiplex PCR. The sample shows 87,000 or so clones, about nine tenths of them seen only once. V gave up 3 bases and J gave up 9 bases; unmatched junction bases: 13. Germline V lookup: CDR1 GTSNPN, CDR2 SVGIG (reference sequence). CDR3 length: 16 amino acids. Findings and limits, study-wide: Naive versus memory phenotype went unassigned for roughly 80-96% of proliferating CD4+ or CD8+ clones.

Regarding this clone: Antigen unknown.

J is TRBJ1-6 and V is TRBV30; TRBD1 matches 8 bases. This clonotype was sampled from a human donor in good health. The sequenced sample was CD4+ T cells sorted from blood. The CDR3 sequence is CAWRGRGSTGGSPLHF. In nucleotides, the CDR3 is TGTGCCTGGAGGGGCAGGGGCTCAACAGGGGGTTCACCCCTCCACTTT.